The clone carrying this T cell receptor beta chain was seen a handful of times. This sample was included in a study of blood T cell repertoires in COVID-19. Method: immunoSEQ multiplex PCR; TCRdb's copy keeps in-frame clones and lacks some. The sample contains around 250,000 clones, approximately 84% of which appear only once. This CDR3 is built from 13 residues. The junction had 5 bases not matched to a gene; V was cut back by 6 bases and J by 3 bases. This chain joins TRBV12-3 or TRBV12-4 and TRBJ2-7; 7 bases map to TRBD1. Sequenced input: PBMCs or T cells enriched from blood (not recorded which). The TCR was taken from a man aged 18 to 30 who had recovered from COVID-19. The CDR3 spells CASRQTGDYEQYF. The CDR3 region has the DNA TGTGCCAGCAGGCAAACAGGGGACTACGAGCAGTACTTC.